The T cell receptor (beta chain) described here comes from a study of cytomegalovirus exposure and HLA in healthy donors. The study ran its PCR with 60 Vbeta and 13 Jbeta primers. Per the study methods: Later, an analysis found 80 million or so unique TCR beta chains, and about 10 million of these were shared. Repertoires were generated with immunoSEQ multiplex PCR, while TCRdb's copy carries only in-frame clones and drops some. V, J and clone size are taken as reported in that table, and D and trimming were inferred from the DNA itself. The table lists about 190,000 clones, more than 75% of them singletons. Trimming pared 8 bases from V and 3 bases from J, leaving 22 bases between. Germline V gives CDR1 SNHLY, CDR2 FYNNEI. This CDR3 is built from 16 residues.

Input material: PBMCs. This sequence joins TRBV2 and TRBJ2-5; D gene unclear. The receptor's source is a woman aged 18-29 years in good health and CMV-seronegative. CDR3 nucleotides: TGTGCCAGCCGGGTCGAGGCAGATGCTGTGGAAGAGACCCAGTACTTC. Its protein is CASRVEADAVEETQYF. Full variable domain (outside the CDR3, taken from reference TRBV2 and TRBJ2-5): EPEVTQTPSHQVTQMGQEVILRCVPISNHLYFYWYRQILGQKVEFLVSFYNNEISEKSEIFDDQFSVERPDGSNFTLKIRSTKLEDSAMYFCASRVEADAVEETQYFGPGTRLLVL.